This TCR beta chain was observed in a study of shared clonotypes between healthy human individuals. The V gene's germline CDR1 is SEHNR and CDR2 FQNEAQ (reference sequence). This CDR3 is 17 amino acids long. Trimming removed 5 bases from V and 4 bases from J; junction bases left unmatched: 8. Evenly divided among several immunoSEQ plates was the genomic DNA of each subset. Clones were read by immunoSEQ multiplex PCR, and TCRdb kept only the in-frame ones, dropping some. The sample has roughly 2.4 million clones, 90% to 96% seen once. All of the donors resided in Nashville, Tennessee, and each was a Caucasian adult.

Sequenced: naive CD4+ T cells sorted from blood. As to subset: CD45RA+ positively selected. The chain employs TRBV7-9 and TRBJ2-6; TRBD2 matches at 10 bases. This receptor was obtained from a man aged 18 to 30 in good health. CDR3 DNA: TGTGCCAGCAGCCCCCGGGGACTAGCGAACGGGGCCAACGTCCTGACTTTC. Encoded protein: CASSPRGLANGANVLTF.